A single sample gave rise to the 30 T cell receptor beta chains below, sequenced in a study of response to subunit inactivated influenza vaccine. TCRdb re-called the RT-PCR reads through MiXCR, storing one row per CDR3 protein. The data show 500,000 to 600,000 distinct CDR3 sequences, 7.5% to 8.5% seen once. Material: PBMCs from blood, obtained around 2 years after vaccination. These receptors all come from a man in his fifties or sixties who received an inactivated influenza vaccine.

The CDR3 spells CASSPGTIRETQYF. The CDR3 bases are TGTGCCAGCAGCCCCGGGACTATCAGAGAGACCCAGTACTTC. The chain joins TRBV7-3 to TRBJ2-5, with TRBD2 matching over 7 bases. The CDR3 is 14 amino acids. Germline trimming cut 5 bases from V and 4 bases from J; bases unmatched to any gene: 7. From germline, CDR1 is SGHTA and CDR2 FQGTGA. Filled out from reference TRBV7-3 and TRBJ2-5, the complete variable domain reads GAGVSQTPSNKVTEKGKYVELRCDPISGHTALYWYRQSLGQGPEFLIYFQGTGAADDSGLPNDRFFAVRPEGSVSTLKIQRTERGDSAVYLCASSPGTIRETQYFGPGTRLLVL.

The table lists this clonotype with many counts. The chain recombines TRBV24-1 with TRBJ2-1, with D hard to call. V lost 1 base and J 8 bases, leaving 8 bases between the germline ends. Germline V gene data show CDR1 as KGHDR and CDR2 as SFDVKD. This CDR3 spans 13 amino acids. Here the CDR3 DNA reads TGTGCCACCAGTGATTTTCAAGCCGATGAGCAGTTCTTC. Its translation is CATSDFQADEQFF.

J is TRBJ2-3 and V is TRBV5-4; TRBD2 might be the D (6 bases). Per the germline V gene, CDR1 is SGHNT and CDR2 is YYREEE (reference sequence). The CDR3 loop spans 17 amino acids. Trimming removed 0 bases at V and 2 bases at J, with 16 bases between. The CDR3 DNA follows: TGTGCCAGCAGCTTGGCCCTCTCGGGGACTTCCACAGATACGCAGTATTTT. Protein product: CASSLALSGTSTDTQYF.

The chain has TRBV5-1 and TRBJ2-7, with TRBD2 identical over 11 bases. This CDR3 comprises 15 residues. Looked up from germline, CDR1 is SGHRS and CDR2 is YFSETQ. V shed 0 bases and J 3 bases; nucleotides not matched to a gene: 2. CDR3 amino acids: CASSLGGTSGYEQYF. CDR3 nucleotide sequence: TGCGCCAGCAGCTTGGGAGGGACTAGCGGCTACGAGCAGTACTTC.

This clonotype was counted a few times. The chain links TRBV7-2 to TRBJ2-1, with D perhaps TRBD1 or TRBD2 (5 bases each). Germline V gene lookup returns CDR1 SGHTA and CDR2 FQGNSA. This CDR3 region has 15 residues. Trimming cost V 2 bases and J 6 bases, with 14 bases left between them. The CDR3 DNA follows: TGTGCCAGCAGCTTAAGGACCTGGGGGATCAATGAGCAGTTCTTC. It translates to CASSLRTWGINEQFF. The full variable domain, its missing parts supplied by reference TRBV7-2 and TRBJ2-1, is GAGVSQSPSNKVTEKGKDVELRCDPISGHTALYWYRQSLGQGLEFLIYFQGNSAPDKSGLPSDRFSAERTGGSVSTLTIQRTQQEDSAVYLCASSLRTWGINEQFFGPGTRLTVL.

The rearrangement uses TRBV10-3 and TRBJ2-7; D call uncertain. Germline V gene lookup returns CDR1 ENHRY and CDR2 SYGVKD. V shed 6 bases and J shed 6 bases, with 18 bases lying between them. CDR3 length: 14 residues. The CDR3 DNA is TGTGCCATCAGCCCGACTCTCGGAATGGGCGAGCAGTACTTC. The encoded protein is CAISPTLGMGEQYF.

V gene TRBV6-1 combines with J gene TRBJ2-1; D uncertain. CDR3 size: 13 residues. CDR1 MNHNS and CDR2 SASEGT come from the germline V gene. The CDR3, as DNA: TGTGCTAGTAGGTTCAGCTCCTACAATGAGCAGTTCTTC. As protein: CASRFSSYNEQFF.

About this clonotype itself: A junction end diverges from the germline sequence, so it may reflect a read error. The V gene is TRBV4-2, the J gene TRBJ1-3; a weak D match, TRBD1 (6 bases). Germline values: CDR1 LGHNA, CDR2 YNFKEQ. The CDR3 totals 14 residues. This CDR3 is CASSRTESGNTLYF. CDR3 DNA: TGTGCCAGCAGCAGGACAGAGTCTGGAAACACCCTATATTTT.

In its sample, this clonotype was seen many times. This chain uses TRBV11-2 with TRBJ2-7; D is perhaps TRBD1 or TRBD2 (5 bases each). CDR1 is SGHAT and CDR2 is FQNNGV in the germline V gene. CDR3 length: 13 amino acids. Trimming took 3 bases from V and 9 from J, leaving 15 bases between them. CDR3 protein: CASSFSGPEVQYF. CDR3 DNA sequence: TGTGCCAGCAGCTTTTCAGGGCCGGAGGTGCAGTACTTC. The full variable domain, completed using reference TRBV11-2 and TRBJ2-7, is EAGVAQSPRYKIIEKRQSVAFWCNPISGHATLYWYQQILGQGPKLLIQFQNNGVVDDSQLPKDRFSAERLKGVDSTLKIQPAKLEDSAVYLCASSFSGPEVQYFGPGTRLTVT.

At least ten counts were recorded for this clonotype. The chain carries TRBV15 and TRBJ2-1, with D unclear. Germline loops: CDR1 LNHNV, CDR2 YYDKDF (reference sequence). This CDR3 region has 11 residues. Deletions cut 9 bases from V and 4 bases from J, with 7 bases between. The CDR3 coding sequence is TGTGCCACGCGGAGTTACAATGAGCAGTTCTTC. Residues: CATRSYNEQFF.

This clonotype was detected only a few times. The chain carries TRBV5-1 and TRBJ1-1; 9 bases map to TRBD1. Germline trimming cut 5 bases from V and 3 bases from J; bases unmatched to any gene: 8. The CDR3 consists of 15 residues. The V gene's germline CDR1 is SGHRS and CDR2 YFSETQ. CDR3 amino acids: CASRREGQGDTEAFF. The CDR3 DNA is TGCGCCAGCAGGCGGGAGGGACAGGGCGACACTGAAGCTTTCTTT.

The rearrangement uses TRBV6-5 and TRBJ2-5; 10 bases match TRBD1. V gave up 2 bases and J gave up 5 bases; unmatched junction bases: 8. Germline CDR1 MNHEY, CDR2 SVGAGI. There are 16 residues in the CDR3. The CDR3 region has the DNA TGTGCCAGCAGTTACGACGACAGGGGGCGAGAGGAGACCCAGTACTTC. It yields the protein CASSYDDRGREETQYF.

This clonotype was detected ten times or more. This chain joins TRBV20-1 and TRBJ2-7, with D tentatively TRBD2 (7 bases). The ends were cut back, 0 bases at V and 4 bases at J, with 13 bases in the middle. The germline V gene has CDR1 DFQATT and CDR2 SNEGSKA (reference sequence). The CDR3 covers 14 residues. CDR3 sequence reads: CSARDMAGAYEQYF. DNA for the CDR3: TGCAGTGCTAGAGACATGGCGGGGGCGTACGAGCAGTACTTC.

This clonotype was counted only a few times. The chain links TRBV18 to TRBJ1-5; D is ambiguous. The CDR3 consists of 13 residues. V was shortened by 2 bases and J by 7 bases, with 9 bases between the two germline ends. The V gene's germline CDR1 is KGHSH and CDR2 LQKENI. As DNA, the CDR3 is TGTGCCAGCTCACCAACTATCGAACAGCCCCAGCATTTT. Translating gives CASSPTIEQPQHF.

This clonotype was detected only a few times. The chain uses TRBV14 and TRBJ2-3, with D uncertain. Trimming pared 2 bases from V and 2 bases from J, leaving 11 bases between. The CDR3 contains 15 residues. Germline V CDR1 and CDR2: SGHDN, FVKESK. This CDR3 is CASSQTDTSTDTQYF. The CDR3 DNA is TGTGCCAGCAGCCAAACAGACACCTCCACAGATACGCAGTATTTT.

This rearrangement joins TRBV18 to TRBJ2-4; D not certain. This CDR3 has 13 amino acids. V lost 5 bases, J lost 4 bases, and 9 bases lay in between. CDR1 is KGHSH, CDR2 LQKENI, per germline. The CDR3 sequence is CASSGGGKNIQYF. Here the CDR3 DNA reads TGTGCCAGCTCAGGTGGCGGAAAAAACATTCAGTACTTC.

The V and J genes are TRBV29-1 and TRBJ2-5; D may match TRBD1 or TRBD2 (5 bases each). CDR3 length: 12 residues. The germline CDR1 and CDR2 sequences are SQVTM and ANQGSEA. V was trimmed by 6 bases and J by 9 bases, leaving 17 bases between them. The CDR3 region is CSVRDGMRAQYF. The CDR3 region has the DNA TGCAGCGTCCGGGACGGGATGAGGGCCCAGTACTTC. Full variable domain (rest looked up from reference TRBV29-1 and TRBJ2-5): SAVISQKPSRDICQRGTSLTIQCQVDSQVTMMFWYRQQPGQSLTLIATANQGSEATYESGFVIDKFPISRPNLTFSTLTVSNMSPEDSSIYLCSVRDGMRAQYFGPGTRLLVL.

This clonotype occurred many times. The chain joins TRBV4-2 to TRBJ2-5, with 8 positions matching TRBD1. The CDR3 spans 14 residues. V lost 4 bases to trimming and J lost 5 bases; unmatched junction nucleotides: 6. Germline assignment: CDR1 LGHNA and CDR2 YNFKEQ. The CDR3 loop is CASSPDRVSETQYF. The CDR3 nucleotides read TGTGCCAGCAGCCCGGACAGGGTTAGCGAGACCCAGTACTTC.

This clonotype was seen a few times. The chain carries TRBV29-1 and TRBJ2-1; tentatively, D is TRBD1 or TRBD2 (5 bases each). This CDR3 is 15 amino acids long. The germline V gene has CDR1 SQVTM and CDR2 ANQGSEA. V was cut by 6 bases and J by 0 bases, with 15 bases left in between. The CDR3 nucleotides read TGCAGCGTCTCGGGGCATACGAGCTCCTACAATGAGCAGTTCTTC. This codes for CSVSGHTSSYNEQFF.

The chain recombines TRBV7-2 with TRBJ2-1; D perhaps matches TRBD2 (6 bases). Trimming shortened V by 1 base and J by 0 bases, and 10 bases separated the two germline ends. Germline V gives CDR1 SGHTA, CDR2 FQGNSA. The CDR3 loop spans 16 amino acids. In DNA, the CDR3 is TGTGCCAGCAGCTTAGGGCGGGGATACTCCTACAATGAGCAGTTCTTC. Its translation is CASSLGRGYSYNEQFF.

The chain has TRBV10-3 and TRBJ1-2; 7 positions match TRBD1. Germline-derived CDR1 and CDR2 are ENHRY and SYGVKD. V lost 8 bases and J lost 4; bases outside the gene matches: 7. The CDR3 totals 13 residues. The CDR3: CAIGEQGIYGYTF. The CDR3 DNA reads as TGTGCCATCGGAGAACAGGGGATCTATGGCTACACCTTC.

This clonotype came up many times. The chain carries TRBV6-2 or TRBV6-3 and TRBJ2-5; no reliable D call. This CDR3 is built from 12 residues. The V gene lost 5 bases and the J gene lost 4 bases, with 8 bases spanning the gap. CDR1 and CDR2 from the germline V gene are MNHEY and SVGEGT. The CDR3 region has the DNA TGTGCCAGCAGTCCAGAAAGAGAGACCCAGTACTTC. As protein: CASSPERETQYF.

This clonotype appeared a few times. Here the CDR3 DNA reads TGCAGCGTTGATCGGGGATCTAACTATGGCTACACCTTC. This gives the protein CSVDRGSNYGYTF. V usage is TRBV29-1 and J usage is TRBJ1-2; D not resolved. The CDR3 is 13 amino acids. Germline V gene sequence: CDR1 SQVTM, CDR2 ANQGSEA. Trimming removed 3 bases from V and 0 bases from J, with 8 bases in between.

The V call is TRBV2, the J call TRBJ1-2; TRBD1 matches 8 bases. The CDR3 totals 14 residues. Losses at the gene ends were 6 bases for V and 7 bases for J; bases not matched to a gene: 10. Germline-derived CDR1 and CDR2 are SNHLY and FYNNEI. The CDR3 DNA is TGTGCCAGCAGCGGGACAGGAGGGCTTTTTGGCTACACCTTC. This translates into CASSGTGGLFGYTF.

The chain has TRBV19 and TRBJ1-2; no clear D. Germline CDR1 reads LNHDA; CDR2 reads SQIVND (reference sequence). V dropped 5 bases and J dropped 0 bases, with 10 bases sitting between them. The CDR3 totals 14 residues. In DNA form, the CDR3 reads TGTGCCAGTAGTCCGTACCTGGCTAACTATGGCTACACCTTC. It encodes CASSPYLANYGYTF.

This clonotype appeared a few times. The chain links TRBV20-1 to TRBJ2-1; 11 bases fit TRBD2. Unmatched junction bases numbered 2, after V lost 6 bases and J lost 1 base. Germline values: CDR1 DFQATT, CDR2 SNEGSKA (reference sequence). The CDR3 consists of 14 residues. As DNA, the CDR3 is TGCAGTGCGCTAGCGGGAGGTTCCTACAATGAGCAGTTCTTC. Translating gives CSALAGGSYNEQFF.

This clonotype was seen ten or more times. This rearrangement joins TRBV6-5 to TRBJ2-4, with D hard to call. In germline, CDR1 is MNHEY, CDR2 SVGAGI. The length of the CDR3 is 12 residues. Trimming cost V 5 bases and J 6 bases, with 8 bases left between them. The chain's CDR3 is CASSLNGNIQYF. The CDR3 DNA reads as TGTGCCAGCAGTCTCAACGGAAACATTCAGTACTTC.

This clonotype was observed a handful of times. The CDR3 loop reads CASRGFDTGELFF. CDR3 nucleotide sequence: TGTGCCAGCAGAGGATTCGACACCGGGGAGCTGTTTTTT. The V and J genes are TRBV7-8 and TRBJ2-2; D is undetermined. CDR1 SGHVS and CDR2 FQNEAQ come from the germline V gene. The CDR3 is made up of 13 amino acids. V gave up 6 bases and J gave up 3 bases, with 8 bases separating them.

Concerning this clonotype itself: A much more abundant neighbour one base away suggests this may be a read error. The V and J genes are TRBV10-3 and TRBJ2-5; D possibly matches TRBD1 or TRBD2 (5 bases each). V lost 8 bases and J lost 2, with 9 bases in between. This CDR3 has 12 amino acids. Germline CDR1 ENHRY, CDR2 SYGVKD. CDR3 DNA sequence: TGTGCCATCGGGGGAAAGCAAGAGACCCAGTACTTC. It yields the protein CAIGGKQETQYF.

CDR3 in DNA: TGCAGTGCTAGAGGCCTCTGGGGAGGGGAGACCCAGTACTTC. As protein: CSARGLWGGETQYF. The genes are TRBV20-1 and TRBJ2-5; 7 nucleotides match TRBD2. CDR1 and CDR2 (germline): DFQATT, SNEGSKA (reference sequence). The CDR3 extends over 14 amino acids. J gave up 5 bases and V 1 base, and 7 bases lay outside the gene matches.